The 27 T cell receptor beta chains in this list originate from one sample, sequenced in a study of T-cell reconstitution after alpha-beta-depleted transplantation in children. A library of TCRbeta sequences, prepared with unique molecular identifiers, was generated. Each CDR3 protein gets one entry after TCRdb re-called the PCR reads with MiXCR. This sample has a few hundred thousand distinct CDR3 sequences; 10% to 13% occur once, and the top ten carry approximately 2.3%. The sample consisted of PBMCs from the stem cell graft donor, taken from the stem cell graft. Source of these receptors: a human donor who donated a stem cell graft to a child with acute lymphoblastic leukemia.

This clonotype was seen only a few times. The J gene is TRBJ2-7, the V gene TRBV29-1; TRBD1 matches 8 bases. V lost 6 bases, J lost 2 bases, and 9 bases stayed unmatched. Germline CDR1 reads SQVTM; CDR2 reads ANQGSEA. The CDR3 contains 14 residues. The CDR3 region is CSVETGGITYEQYF. The CDR3 coding sequence is TGCAGCGTGGAAACAGGGGGAATTACCTACGAGCAGTACTTC.

The genes are TRBV2 and TRBJ2-2; 8 nucleotides agree with TRBD2. Per the germline V gene, CDR1 is SNHLY and CDR2 is FYNNEI. V lost 11 bases and J lost 6; bases outside the gene matches: 26. The CDR3 loop spans 19 amino acids. CDR3 sequence: CAFSIGRLAGLVGAGELFF. CDR3 DNA: TGTGCCTTCAGTATTGGGAGGCTAGCGGGCTTAGTGGGGGCCGGGGAGCTGTTTTTT.

The genes are TRBV7-9 and TRBJ2-5, with 8 bases matching TRBD1. Germline CDR1 reads SEHNR; CDR2 reads FQNEAQ (reference sequence). J gave up 5 bases and V 5 bases, and 13 bases lay outside the gene matches. CDR3 length: 16 residues. CDR3: CASSPFRTTGVETQYF. Here the CDR3 DNA reads TGTGCCAGCAGCCCCTTTCGGACGACAGGGGTGGAGACCCAGTACTTC.

The chain uses TRBV7-3 and TRBJ1-1; no definite D call. Trimming stripped 5 bases from V and 3 bases from J, with 16 bases between. The CDR3 runs 15 residues. In germline, CDR1 is SGHTA, CDR2 FQGTGA. CDR3 in DNA: TGTGCCAGCAGCCGGATGGGGATCCCTGACACTGAAGCTTTCTTT. This translates into CASSRMGIPDTEAFF.

This clonotype has ten or more counts. The CDR3 sequence is CASSQADRGYYEQYF. CDR3 in DNA: TGCGCCAGCAGCCAAGCGGACAGGGGCTACTACGAGCAGTACTTC. The rearrangement links TRBV4-1 to TRBJ2-7, with 9 positions matching TRBD1. Germline values: CDR1 MGHRA, CDR2 YSYEKL. With 1 base clipped from V and 3 bases from J, the junction kept 4 bases outside the gene matches. CDR3 length: 15 residues.

This clonotype was counted at least ten times. The chain couples TRBV11-2 to TRBJ2-1; 9 positions match TRBD2. Per the germline V gene, CDR1 is SGHAT and CDR2 is FQNNGV. The V gene end was trimmed by 1 base and the J gene end by 16 bases; junction bases not matched to a gene: 8. The CDR3 is made up of 13 amino acids. CDR3 coding DNA: TGTGCCAGCAGCTTAGGTTCGCGGGAGGGCCGCTTCTTC. Its translation is CASSLGSREGRFF.

This clonotype was counted at least ten times. The rearrangement links TRBV7-9 to TRBJ2-7; D is possibly TRBD1 or TRBD2 (5 bases each). Trimming left V 1 base short and J 3 bases short, with 16 bases between. Germline V gene data show CDR1 as SEHNR and CDR2 as FQNEAQ (reference sequence). The CDR3 spans 16 residues. The CDR3 loop is CASSLDRDHSVYEQYF. The CDR3 nucleotides read TGTGCCAGCAGCTTAGATAGGGACCATAGTGTCTACGAGCAGTACTTC.

This clonotype was observed a handful of times. This CDR3 reads CSARGAGVGEKLFF. The DNA for the CDR3 is TGCAGTGCTAGAGGGGCGGGGGTGGGTGAAAAACTGTTTTTT. V usage is TRBV20-1 and J usage is TRBJ1-4; a weak D match, TRBD1 (5 bases). V lost 1 base and J lost 7, with 13 bases in between. Per the germline V gene, CDR1 is DFQATT and CDR2 is SNEGSKA (reference sequence). The CDR3 has 14 amino acids.

This clonotype was seen more than once but under ten times. V gene TRBV21-1 combines with J gene TRBJ2-2; whether TRBD2, the table's D call, matches the DNA was not checked. TRBV21-1 is a documented pseudogene. The CDR3 runs 16 residues. In DNA form, the CDR3 reads TGTGCCAGCAGCAGAACTAGCGGACCTTACACCGGGGAGCTGTTTTTT. Translating gives CASSRTSGPYTGELFF.

This clonotype was seen ten or more times. This chain links TRBV10-1 with TRBJ2-3, with TRBD2 matching 7 bases. V shed 2 bases, J shed 4 bases, and the junction held 12 bases outside the gene matches. This CDR3 contains 17 residues. Germline V CDR1 and CDR2: WNHNN, SYGVQD (reference sequence). CDR3 in DNA: TGCGCCAGCAGTGAGCCAACACCCCGGACTAGATCAGATACGCAGTATTTT. Translated, it gives CASSEPTPRTRSDTQYF.

This clonotype was observed many times. The chain has TRBV20-1 and TRBJ1-3; tentative D call: TRBD1 (5 bases). Trimming stripped 7 bases from V and 6 bases from J, with 13 bases between. The length of the CDR3 is 12 residues. The germline V gene has CDR1 DFQATT and CDR2 SNEGSKA (reference sequence). CDR3 DNA: TGCAGTGTCAGGCGGGACGTAAACACCATATATTTT. It translates to CSVRRDVNTIYF.

This clonotype was counted many times. The chain recombines TRBV4-3 with TRBJ2-7, with D perhaps TRBD1 or TRBD2 (5 bases each). The V end lost 1 base, the J end lost 1 base, and 14 bases lay between the germline ends. Germline CDR1 is LGHNA and CDR2 is YSLEER. The CDR3 is made up of 16 amino acids. DNA of the CDR3: TGCGCCAGCAGCCAAGCGATCGGGACGGGATCCTACGAGCAGTACTTC. Translating gives CASSQAIGTGSYEQYF.

This chain uses TRBV7-2 with TRBJ2-1, with D tentatively TRBD1 (5 bases). This CDR3 contains 16 residues. The germline V gene encodes CDR1 SGHTA and CDR2 FQGNSA. V was pared by 5 bases and J by 9 bases, with 23 bases between. CDR3 nucleotide sequence: TGTGCCAGCAGCCCCGTCAGGGAAACGGCTTCAATTGAGCAGTTCTTC. Protein: CASSPVRETASIEQFF.

This sequence joins TRBV24-1 and TRBJ2-3, with D unclear. Germline CDR1 reads KGHDR; CDR2 reads SFDVKD. The CDR3 extends over 11 amino acids. V was clipped by 4 bases and J by 6 bases, with 4 bases between them. For the CDR3, the DNA is TGTGCCACCAGTGACGTCGATACGCAGTATTTT. Protein product: CATSDVDTQYF.

This clonotype showed up many times. The rearrangement joins TRBV6-1 to TRBJ2-7; 11 positions match TRBD2. Germline CDR1 MNHNS, CDR2 SASEGT. The CDR3 spans 16 residues. After removal of 5 bases from V and 10 bases from J, the junction contained 16 bases not matched to a gene. The CDR3, as DNA: TGTGCCAGCAGTCGAAAAGCTCCGGGACTAGCGGCTTTACAGTACTTC. Amino acids: CASSRKAPGLAALQYF.

The V gene is TRBV20-1, the J gene TRBJ1-2; 9 positions agree with TRBD1. This CDR3 comprises 17 residues. Per the germline V gene, CDR1 is DFQATT and CDR2 is SNEGSKA (reference sequence). CDR3 nucleotides: TGCTGCGCGACCCAGGACAGGGGAGAGCTGGGTTTCTATGGCTACACCTTC. Its protein product is CCATQDRGELGFYGYTF.

This clonotype was counted many times. The V gene is TRBV15, the J gene TRBJ2-1, with D tentatively TRBD2 (5 bases). The CDR3 totals 14 residues. V lost 0 bases, J lost 5 bases, and 8 bases lay in between. CDR1 is LNHNV and CDR2 is YYDKDF in the germline V gene (reference sequence). CDR3 nucleotide sequence: TGTGCCACCAGCAGAGACCCTAGCAACAATGAGCAGTTCTTC. Translating gives CATSRDPSNNEQFF. The full variable domain, rest sourced from reference TRBV15 and TRBJ2-1, is DAMVIQNPRYQVTQFGKPVTLSCSQTLNHNVMYWYQQKSSQAPKLLFHYYDKDFNNEADTPDNFQSRRPNTSFCFLDIRSPGLGDTAMYLCATSRDPSNNEQFFGPGTRLTVL.

This clonotype was recorded many times. The CDR3 DNA sequence: TGTGCCAGCAACTTAGACAGGAACACCGGGGAGCTGTTTTTT. Its protein is CASNLDRNTGELFF. V gene TRBV9 combines with J gene TRBJ2-2; TRBD1 might be the D (5 bases). Trimming pared 6 bases from V and 1 base from J, leaving 10 bases between. CDR1 is SGDLS and CDR2 is YYNGEE in the germline V gene. This CDR3 is built from 14 residues.

Only a few counts were recorded for this clonotype. The chain combines TRBV24-1 with TRBJ2-3; no reliable D call. The CDR3 is made up of 15 amino acids. Trimming left V 6 bases short and J 2 bases short, with 14 bases between. Germline CDR1 KGHDR, CDR2 SFDVKD. The CDR3 coding sequence is TGTGCCACCAGTTCGTCCCCACCCTCCACAGATACGCAGTATTTT. Translated: CATSSSPPSTDTQYF.

A word on this clonotype: This likely comes from a read error, as the CDR3 has no conserved phenylalanine or tryptophan at its end. The rearrangement uses TRBV11-2 and TRBJ2-1; 7 nucleotides agree with TRBD2. CDR1 is SGHAT, CDR2 FQNNGV, per germline. Trimming took 5 bases from V and 4 from J; bases not matched to a gene: 8. CDR3 length: 15 residues. The chain's CDR3 is CASSPGVAGYNEQFL. The CDR3 bases are TGTGCCAGCAGCCCCGGGGTAGCGGGTTACAATGAGCAGTTCTTA.

The gene calls are TRBV11-2 and TRBJ2-7; TRBD1 aligns across 9 bases. CDR1 is SGHAT and CDR2 is FQNNGV in the germline V gene. Trimming removed 7 bases from V and 5 bases from J; junction bases left unmatched: 12. This CDR3 has 15 amino acids. CDR3: CASTRSGTGSHEQYF. The CDR3 DNA follows: TGTGCCAGCACCCGGTCCGGGACAGGGTCCCACGAGCAGTACTTC.

The V gene is TRBV25-1, the J gene TRBJ2-7, with D possibly being TRBD1 or TRBD2 (6 bases each). CDR1 is MGHDK and CDR2 is SYGVNS in the germline V gene. The ends were cut back, 7 bases at V and 3 bases at J, with 16 bases in the middle. This CDR3 contains 14 residues. CDR3 coding DNA: TGTGCCAGCACCCCCTGGGGGGCGATCTACGAGCAGTACTTC. Amino acids: CASTPWGAIYEQYF.

This clonotype came up many times. This chain links TRBV5-1 with TRBJ2-1, with D hard to call. With 4 bases removed from V and 6 bases from J, the gap between germline ends came to 20 bases. CDR3 length equals 16 residues. Germline V gene data show CDR1 as SGHRS and CDR2 as YFSETQ. The CDR3 reads CASSLARPHGFNEQFF. The CDR3 bases are TGCGCCAGCAGCCTGGCCCGTCCTCACGGGTTCAATGAGCAGTTCTTC.

The gene calls are TRBV15 and TRBJ2-3, with 7 bases identical to TRBD2. Per the germline V gene, CDR1 is LNHNV and CDR2 is YYDKDF (reference sequence). This CDR3 region has 16 residues. V was clipped by 2 bases and J by 0 bases; unmatched bases: 5. Here the CDR3 reads CATSRPSGASTDTQYF. CDR3 coding DNA: TGTGCCACCAGCAGACCAAGCGGGGCTAGCACAGATACGCAGTATTTT.

CDR3 protein: CASSLIGLNYGYTF. The CDR3 DNA sequence: TGTGCCAGCAGTTTAATAGGGCTGAACTATGGCTACACCTTC. The gene calls are TRBV28 and TRBJ1-2; no definite D call. Trimming cost V 2 bases and J 2 bases, with 9 bases left between them. This CDR3 contains 14 residues. CDR1 MDHEN and CDR2 SYDVKM come from the germline V gene.

The V and J genes are TRBV20-1 and TRBJ2-3, with 9 positions matching TRBD2. CDR3 length equals 15 residues. With 5 bases clipped from V and 4 bases from J, the junction kept 10 bases outside the gene matches. From germline, CDR1 is DFQATT and CDR2 SNEGSKA (reference sequence). This CDR3 is CSALSLAGRADTQYF. Written as DNA, the CDR3 is TGCAGTGCTCTCTCGCTAGCGGGACGTGCAGATACGCAGTATTTT.

Ten or more counts support this clonotype. V is TRBV29-1 and J is TRBJ1-5, with TRBD1 matching 7 bases. This CDR3 comprises 14 residues. V was clipped by 5 bases and J by 7 bases; unmatched bases: 11. The germline CDR1 and CDR2 sequences are SQVTM and ANQGSEA. This chain's CDR3 is CSVSPTMDRQPQHF. The DNA of the CDR3 is TGCAGCGTTTCACCGACCATGGACAGGCAGCCCCAGCATTTT.